The text below deals with one TCR beta chain. Its matching antigen is unknown. The source of the sample is a study of OX40 agonist ivuxolimab in advanced cancers. Background on the study: Patients were given ivuxolimab, an antibody that agonizes OX40 (CD134).

The CDR3 consists of 14 residues. The V and J ends lost 3 bases and 1 base respectively, with 9 bases between them. The germline CDR1 and CDR2 sequences are LNHDA and SQIVND (reference sequence). The study, taken as a whole, reports: Among the least clonally expanded were partial responders at 0.1-3.0 mg/kg.

Libraries were prepared by immunoSEQ multiplex PCR; TCRdb keeps only in-frame clonotypes and omits some of them. The table shows 80,000 to 100,000 clones, with around 88% occurring only once. The gene calls are TRBV19 and TRBJ1-1; D is uncertain. The TCR comes from an adult with an advanced solid tumor such as melanoma, head and neck, liver or kidney cancer. Sequences were derived from CD4+ or CD8+ T cells sorted from blood, sampled in a trial of the OX40 agonist ivuxolimab. The CDR3 DNA reads TGTGCCAGTAGTATCTCAGGAACGAACACTGAAGCTTTCTTT. Translating gives CASSISGTNTEAFF. Filled out from reference TRBV19 and TRBJ1-1, the complete variable domain reads DGGITQSPKYLFRKEGQNVTLSCEQNLNHDAMYWYRQDPGQGLRLIYYSQIVNDFQKGDIAEGYSVSREKKESFPLTVTSAQKNPTAFYLCASSISGTNTEAFFGQGTRLTVV.